This TCR beta chain was sequenced during a study of memory CD4+ T cells and cytomegalovirus serostatus. Turning to the study itself: Of the healthy Belgian adults, 9 were CMV seropositive and fewer than 30 seronegative.

Method: immunoSEQ multiplex PCR; TCRdb's copy keeps in-frame clones and lacks some. In the table there are some 48,000 clones, just under 80% of which are singletons. Germline values: CDR1 SEHNR, CDR2 FQNEAQ (reference sequence). CDR3 length equals 8 residues. This clone was counted only a few times. Its specificity is not known. Relative to the germline gene, one junction end is altered; a read error may explain this. Single viable CD3+CD4+CD8-CD45RO+ cells were sorted as the memory CD4+ T cells. Notes on the study in general: About two fifths of the roughly 150 known CMV-associated TCRbeta sequences appeared in CD4+ memory.

This chain links TRBV7-9 with TRBJ1-2; D unclear. Sequenced material: memory CD4+ T cells from blood. The source is an adult in good health and CMV-seronegative. The CDR3: CASRLGVF. The CDR3 DNA follows: TGTGCCAGCAGGCTTGGCGTTTTC.